Below are 24 T cell receptor beta chains sequenced from a single sample in a study of cytomegalovirus exposure and HLA in healthy donors. Vbeta (60) and Jbeta (13) primers were used in the PCR. The data were produced by immunoSEQ multiplex PCR, yet TCRdb's version contains in-frame clones alone and is incomplete. The data show 80,000 or so clones, with 72% seen just once and around 10% held by the top ten. Sequenced sample: PBMCs. These receptors all come from a woman aged 40-49 years in good health and CMV-seropositive.

This sequence joins TRBV4-1 and TRBJ2-7; 10 nucleotides agree with TRBD1. The V gene end was trimmed by 1 base and the J gene end by 4 bases; junction bases not matched to a gene: 7. Germline values: CDR1 MGHRA, CDR2 YSYEKL. The CDR3 covers 16 residues. The CDR3 DNA is TGCGCCAGCAGCCAAGGGAAGGGGACAGGGGAGTACGAGCAGTACTTC. Encoded protein: CASSQGKGTGEYEQYF.

The J gene is TRBJ2-1, the V gene TRBV28; perhaps TRBD2 as D (7 bases). The V gene's germline CDR1 is MDHEN and CDR2 SYDVKM. Between the trimmed V and J ends, which lost 8 bases and 9 bases, there was a span of 11 bases. There are 11 residues in the CDR3. The CDR3 protein is CASWRGGEQFF. CDR3 nucleotide sequence: TGTGCCAGCTGGAGGGGGGGTGAGCAGTTCTTC.

V gene TRBV7-9 combines with J gene TRBJ2-7; TRBD1 matches at 9 bases. CDR3 length: 14 residues. Germline CDR1 SEHNR, CDR2 FQNEAQ (reference sequence). After removal of 5 bases from V and 3 bases from J, the junction contained 5 bases not matched to a gene. The CDR3 loop is CASSHWDRDYEQYF. The DNA for the CDR3 is TGTGCCAGCAGCCACTGGGACAGGGACTACGAGCAGTACTTC.

This clone occurred once. In DNA form, the CDR3 reads TGTGCCAGCAGTAAAGACAGGGGAGCCCAGCATTTT. As protein: CASSKDRGAQHF. The V gene is TRBV6-1, the J gene TRBJ1-5; 8 bases match TRBD1. The trim removed 5 bases at V and 11 bases at J, leaving 5 bases unmatched. Per germline, CDR1 MNHNS and CDR2 SASEGT. CDR3 length: 12 amino acids.

The CDR3 bases are TGTGCCAGTAGGGGACAGGGGGCCAATCAGCCCCAGCATTTT. It translates to CASRGQGANQPQHF. The rearrangement joins TRBV19 to TRBJ1-5; 12 bases match TRBD1. V shed 6 bases and J 3 bases; nucleotides not matched to a gene: 0. CDR1 LNHDA and CDR2 SQIVND come from the germline V gene (reference sequence). The CDR3 spans 14 residues.

The chain links TRBV7-2 to TRBJ1-2; no clear D. CDR1 and CDR2 from the germline V gene are SGHTA and FQGNSA. The CDR3 covers 11 residues. V was clipped by 8 bases and J by 6 bases, with 10 bases between them. This chain's CDR3 is CASADWDGYTF. DNA of the CDR3: TGTGCCAGCGCCGACTGGGATGGCTACACCTTC. The variable domain in full, with the rest retrieved from reference TRBV7-2 and TRBJ1-2, is GAGVSQSPSNKVTEKGKDVELRCDPISGHTALYWYRQSLGQGLEFLIYFQGNSAPDKSGLPSDRFSAERTGGSVSTLTIQRTQQEDSAVYLCASADWDGYTFGSGTRLTVV.

The rearrangement joins TRBV19 to TRBJ1-6; no clear D gene. Germline CDR1 LNHDA, CDR2 SQIVND (reference sequence). With 5 bases removed from V and 4 bases from J, the gap between germline ends came to 9 bases. This CDR3 spans 14 amino acids. The CDR3 DNA reads as TGTGCCAGTAGTCCGTCGCAGTATAATTCACCCCTCCACTTT. Its protein product is CASSPSQYNSPLHF. The complete variable domain, with remaining parts taken from reference TRBV19 and TRBJ1-6, reads DGGITQSPKYLFRKEGQNVTLSCEQNLNHDAMYWYRQDPGQGLRLIYYSQIVNDFQKGDIAEGYSVSREKKESFPLTVTSAQKNPTAFYLCASSPSQYNSPLHFGNGTRLTVT.

The J gene is TRBJ1-2, the V gene TRBV10-3, with D unresolved. This CDR3 spans 14 amino acids. The V and J ends lost 1 base and 6 bases respectively, with 12 bases between them. CDR1 is ENHRY, CDR2 SYGVKD, per germline. CDR3 in amino acids: CAISEFEPGNGYTF. The CDR3 DNA sequence: TGTGCCATCAGTGAGTTTGAGCCCGGGAATGGCTACACCTTC.

The chain has TRBV7-9 and TRBJ1-1, with a possible D match to TRBD1 (6 bases). CDR3 size: 15 residues. Germline lookup yields CDR1 SEHNR and CDR2 FQNEAQ (reference sequence). With 3 bases removed from V and 4 bases from J, the gap between germline ends came to 15 bases. In nucleotides, the CDR3 is TGTGCCAGCAGCTTTACAGGGCGGTCGGGCACTGAAGCTTTCTTT. Its translation: CASSFTGRSGTEAFF.

The chain couples TRBV18 to TRBJ2-7, with D tentatively TRBD1 (5 bases). The CDR3 sequence is 12 residues long. Germline CDR1 is KGHSH and CDR2 is LQKENI. Trimming took off 1 base at V and 5 bases at J, with 6 bases between the two ends. The CDR3 bases are TGTGCCAGCTCACCACAGGGGAACGAGCAGTACTTC. It codes for CASSPQGNEQYF.

The CDR3 DNA reads as TGCGCCAGCAGCTCGGGTAATTGGTTAACGCAGTATTTT. This encodes CASSSGNWLTQYF. This chain joins TRBV5-1 and TRBJ2-3; D not resolved. The germline gives CDR1 SGHRS, CDR2 YFSETQ. There are 13 residues in the CDR3. Trimming left V 3 bases short and J 9 bases short, with 14 bases between. The complete variable domain, with remaining parts taken from reference TRBV5-1 and TRBJ2-3, reads KAGVTQTPRYLIKTRGQQVTLSCSPISGHRSVSWYQQTPGQGLQFLFEYFSETQRNKGNFPGRFSGRQFSNSRSEMNVSTLELGDSALYLCASSSGNWLTQYFGPGTRLTVL.

The rearrangement uses TRBV6-5 and TRBJ2-5, with unresolved D. Trimming took off 4 bases at V and 2 bases at J, with 5 bases between the two ends. The length of the CDR3 is 12 residues. From germline, CDR1 is MNHEY and CDR2 SVGAGI. The DNA for the CDR3 is TGTGCCAGCAGTTCCATGCAAGAGACCCAGTACTTC. Its protein is CASSSMQETQYF.

Only a few counts were recorded for this clone. V is TRBV6-6 and J is TRBJ2-1; 11 nucleotides align to TRBD2. The J segment lost 4 bases and the V segment lost 7 bases, leaving 6 bases of the junction unmatched. The CDR3 spans 15 residues. CDR1 and CDR2 (germline): MNHNY, SVGAGI (reference sequence). The DNA of the CDR3 is TGTGCCAGCAAATCCGGGACTAGCGGTTACAATGAGCAGTTCTTC. It specifies CASKSGTSGYNEQFF.

V is TRBV19 and J is TRBJ2-1; TRBD2 agrees at 13 bases. Unmatched junction bases numbered 3, after V lost 5 bases and J lost 5 bases. Germline V gene data show CDR1 as LNHDA and CDR2 as SQIVND (reference sequence). The CDR3 sequence is 15 residues long. The CDR3 spells CASSVLAGGHNEQFF. Here the CDR3 DNA reads TGTGCCAGTAGTGTACTAGCGGGAGGGCACAATGAGCAGTTCTTC. The variable domain in full, with the rest retrieved from reference TRBV19 and TRBJ2-1, is DGGITQSPKYLFRKEGQNVTLSCEQNLNHDAMYWYRQDPGQGLRLIYYSQIVNDFQKGDIAEGYSVSREKKESFPLTVTSAQKNPTAFYLCASSVLAGGHNEQFFGPGTRLTVL.

This chain uses TRBV5-1 with TRBJ2-2; TRBD1 might be the D (5 bases). The CDR3 is made up of 14 amino acids. Looked up from germline, CDR1 is SGHRS and CDR2 is YFSETQ. V dropped 4 bases and J dropped 5 bases, with 12 bases sitting between them. CDR3 bases: TGCGCCAGCAGCCTTGACAGACAGACCGGGGAGCTGTTTTTT. Protein: CASSLDRQTGELFF.

The chain carries TRBV28 and TRBJ1-2, with TRBD1 as a possible D gene (6 bases). V lost 5 bases, J lost 5 bases, and 18 bases lay in between. Germline CDR1 reads MDHEN; CDR2 reads SYDVKM. The CDR3 covers 15 residues. CDR3 residues: CASSQFSGGPYGYTF. The CDR3 DNA reads TGTGCCAGCAGTCAGTTCAGCGGGGGCCCATATGGCTACACCTTC.

DNA of the CDR3: TGTGCCAGCAGTATGGACAGCTTAAGCACAGATACGCAGTATTTT. It codes for CASSMDSLSTDTQYF. The chain carries TRBV6-6 and TRBJ2-3, with D perhaps TRBD1 (6 bases). V was cut by 5 bases and J by 0 bases, with 12 bases left in between. The germline gives CDR1 MNHNY, CDR2 SVGAGI (reference sequence). The CDR3 has 15 amino acids.

This clone was counted only a few times. The chain recombines TRBV2 with TRBJ1-4; D is unclear. CDR1 is SNHLY, CDR2 FYNNEI, per germline. CDR3 length: 12 amino acids. V was cut by 7 bases and J by 7 bases, with 10 bases left in between. CDR3 sequence: CASNVGSEKLFF. DNA of the CDR3: TGTGCCAGCAATGTGGGCTCTGAAAAACTGTTTTTT.

CDR3 in amino acids: CASSPAGLGSNEQFF. CDR3 nucleotides: TGTGCCAGCAGCCCGGCGGGACTAGGGTCCAATGAGCAGTTCTTC. This chain links TRBV7-3 with TRBJ2-1; 8 bases are shared with TRBD2. The V and J ends lost 5 bases and 6 bases, in that order; junction bases with no gene match: 9. This CDR3 is 15 amino acids long. Germline V lookup: CDR1 SGHTA, CDR2 FQGTGA.

The chain is built from TRBV27 and TRBJ2-2; 8 bases align to TRBD1. The junction had 1 base not matched to a gene; V was cut back by 0 bases and J by 4 bases. The CDR3 is 15 amino acids. CDR1 is MNHEY, CDR2 SMNVEV, per germline (reference sequence). The CDR3 spells CASSLSGQVTGELFF. CDR3 nucleotides: TGTGCCAGCAGTTTATCGGGACAGGTCACCGGGGAGCTGTTTTTT.

The rearrangement links TRBV7-8 to TRBJ2-3; the D is unclear. Trimming pared 3 bases from V and 5 bases from J, leaving 12 bases between. This CDR3 comprises 14 residues. CDR1 and CDR2 from the germline V gene are SGHVS and FQNEAQ. The CDR3 nucleotides are TGTGCCAGCAGCTTTTATATCTTAGAAGATACGCAGTATTTT. Residues: CASSFYILEDTQYF.

In its sample, this clone was seen a few times. The chain combines TRBV5-1 with TRBJ1-1, with 7 positions matching TRBD1. The CDR3 totals 15 residues. In germline, CDR1 is SGHRS, CDR2 YFSETQ. Trimming cost V 6 bases and J 0 bases; bases outside gene matches: 8. For the CDR3, the DNA is TGCGCCAGCACCGTGGACAGGTTATTGAACACTGAAGCTTTCTTT. Translated, it gives CASTVDRLLNTEAFF.

V usage is TRBV4-3 and J usage is TRBJ2-5; the match to TRBD1 covers 7 bases. Matching the DNA end better, TRBJ2-7 makes the J call doubtful. Germline CDR1 and CDR2: LGHNA and YSLEER. The CDR3 is 16 amino acids. The CDR3 region has the DNA TGCGCCAGCAGCCAACCCTACAGGGGCCTATCCAACGAGCAGTACTTC. Its translation: CASSQPYRGLSNEQYF.

This clone was counted once. This chain uses TRBV30 with TRBJ1-5; 9 nucleotides agree with TRBD1. Per the germline V gene, CDR1 is GTSNPN and CDR2 is SVGIG (reference sequence). V lost 4 bases to trimming and J lost 0 bases; unmatched junction nucleotides: 7. The CDR3 consists of 16 residues. The CDR3 nucleotides are TGTGCCTGGACGGGACAGGGCGGTTATAGCAATCAGCCCCAGCATTTT. Translated: CAWTGQGGYSNQPQHF. The full variable domain, rest sourced from reference TRBV30 and TRBJ1-5, is SQTIHQWPATLVQPVGSPLSLECTVEGTSNPNLYWYRQAAGRGLQLLFYSVGIGQISSEVPQNLSASRPQDRQFILSSKKLLLSDSGFYLCAWTGQGGYSNQPQHFGDGTRLSIL.